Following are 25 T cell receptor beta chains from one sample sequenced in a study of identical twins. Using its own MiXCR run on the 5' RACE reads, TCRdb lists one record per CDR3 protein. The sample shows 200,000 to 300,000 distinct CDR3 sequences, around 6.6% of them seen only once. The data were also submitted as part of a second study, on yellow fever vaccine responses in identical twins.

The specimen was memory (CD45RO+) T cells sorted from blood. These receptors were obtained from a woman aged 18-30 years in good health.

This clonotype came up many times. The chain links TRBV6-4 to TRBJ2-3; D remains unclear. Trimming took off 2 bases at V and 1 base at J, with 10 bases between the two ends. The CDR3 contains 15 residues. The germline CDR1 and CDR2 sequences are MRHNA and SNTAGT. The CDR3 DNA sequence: TGTGCCAGCAGTGACGGTTCGGGTGGCACAGATACGCAGTATTTT. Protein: CASSDGSGGTDTQYF.

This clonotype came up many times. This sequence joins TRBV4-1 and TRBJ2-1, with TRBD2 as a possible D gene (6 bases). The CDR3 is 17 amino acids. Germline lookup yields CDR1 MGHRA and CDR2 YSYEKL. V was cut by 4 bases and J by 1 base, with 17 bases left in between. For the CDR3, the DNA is TGCGCCAGCAGCCGACCTCGACTAGTCCGATCCTACAATGAGCAGTTCTTC. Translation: CASSRPRLVRSYNEQFF.

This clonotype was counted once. The DNA for the CDR3 is TGCGCCAGCAGTGTAATGCTTGGGGCCTACGAGCAGTACGTC. Its protein product is CASSVMLGAYEQYV. The J gene is TRBJ2-7, the V gene TRBV10-1; D uncertain. Germline V gene data show CDR1 as WNHNN and CDR2 as SYGVQD (reference sequence). The CDR3 loop spans 14 amino acids. The ends were cut back, 4 bases at V and 2 bases at J, with 12 bases in the middle.

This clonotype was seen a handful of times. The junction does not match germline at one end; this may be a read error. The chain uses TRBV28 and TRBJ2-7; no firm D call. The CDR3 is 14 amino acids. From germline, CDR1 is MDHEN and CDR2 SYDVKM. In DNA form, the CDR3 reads TGTGCCAGCAGCTGGAGAAGGATTCATCTTTCCTTGCACTTC. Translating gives CASSWRRIHLSLHF.

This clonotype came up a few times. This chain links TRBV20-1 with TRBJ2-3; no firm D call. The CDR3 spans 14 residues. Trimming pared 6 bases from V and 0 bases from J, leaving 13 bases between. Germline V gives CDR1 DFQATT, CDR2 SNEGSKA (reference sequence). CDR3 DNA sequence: TGCAGTGCCCCGGATTTTTCTAGCACAGATACGCAGTATTTT. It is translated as CSAPDFSSTDTQYF.

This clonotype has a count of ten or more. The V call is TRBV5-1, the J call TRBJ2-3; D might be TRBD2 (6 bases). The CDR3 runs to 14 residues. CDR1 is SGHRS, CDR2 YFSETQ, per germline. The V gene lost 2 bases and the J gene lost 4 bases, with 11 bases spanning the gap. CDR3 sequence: CASSFGEVADTQYF. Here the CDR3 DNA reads TGCGCCAGCAGCTTCGGGGAGGTCGCAGATACGCAGTATTTT. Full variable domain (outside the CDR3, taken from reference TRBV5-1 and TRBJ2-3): KAGVTQTPRYLIKTRGQQVTLSCSPISGHRSVSWYQQTPGQGLQFLFEYFSETQRNKGNFPGRFSGRQFSNSRSEMNVSTLELGDSALYLCASSFGEVADTQYFGPGTRLTVL.

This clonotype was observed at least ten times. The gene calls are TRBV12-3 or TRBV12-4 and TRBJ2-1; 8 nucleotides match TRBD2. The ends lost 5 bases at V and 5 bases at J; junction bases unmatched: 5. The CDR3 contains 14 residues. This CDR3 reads CASSGRAGDNEQFF. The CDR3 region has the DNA TGTGCCAGCAGTGGCAGAGCGGGAGACAATGAGCAGTTCTTC.

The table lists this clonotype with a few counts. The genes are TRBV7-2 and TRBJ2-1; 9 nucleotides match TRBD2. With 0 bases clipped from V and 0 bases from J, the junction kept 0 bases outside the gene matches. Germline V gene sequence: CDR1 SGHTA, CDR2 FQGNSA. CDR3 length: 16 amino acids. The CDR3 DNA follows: TGTGCCAGCAGCTTAGCTAGCGGGGGCTCCTACAATGAGCAGTTCTTC. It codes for CASSLASGGSYNEQFF.

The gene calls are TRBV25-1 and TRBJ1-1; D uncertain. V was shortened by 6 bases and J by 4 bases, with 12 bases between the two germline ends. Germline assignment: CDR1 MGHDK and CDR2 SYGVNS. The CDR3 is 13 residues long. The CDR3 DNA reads TGTGCCAGCAGCCAGAATTGGGGCACTGAAGCTTTCTTT. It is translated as CASSQNWGTEAFF.

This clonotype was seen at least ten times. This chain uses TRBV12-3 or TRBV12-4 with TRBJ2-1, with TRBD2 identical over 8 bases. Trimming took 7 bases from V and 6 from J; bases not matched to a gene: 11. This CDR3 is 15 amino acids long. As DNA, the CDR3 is TGTGCCAGCACTACTACGGGGGGGCTCTCCAATGAGCAGTTCTTC. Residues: CASTTTGGLSNEQFF.

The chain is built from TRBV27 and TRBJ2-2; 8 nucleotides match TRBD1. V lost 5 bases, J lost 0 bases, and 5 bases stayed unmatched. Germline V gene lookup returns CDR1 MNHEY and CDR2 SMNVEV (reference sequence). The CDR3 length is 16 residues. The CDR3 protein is CASSTTGATNTGELFF. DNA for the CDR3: TGTGCCAGCAGTACGACAGGGGCCACGAACACCGGGGAGCTGTTTTTT.

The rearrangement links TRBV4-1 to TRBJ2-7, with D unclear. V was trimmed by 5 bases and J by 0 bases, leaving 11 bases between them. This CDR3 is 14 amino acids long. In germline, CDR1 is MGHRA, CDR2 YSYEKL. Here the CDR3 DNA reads TGCGCCAGCAGCGGGGTAGGCACCTCCTACGAGCAGTACTTC. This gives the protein CASSGVGTSYEQYF.

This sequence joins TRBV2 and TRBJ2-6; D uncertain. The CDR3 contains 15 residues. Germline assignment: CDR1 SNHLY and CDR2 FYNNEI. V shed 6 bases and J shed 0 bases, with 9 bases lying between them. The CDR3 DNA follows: TGTGCCAGCAGCGCACAACGCTCTGGGGCCAACGTCCTGACTTTC. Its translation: CASSAQRSGANVLTF.

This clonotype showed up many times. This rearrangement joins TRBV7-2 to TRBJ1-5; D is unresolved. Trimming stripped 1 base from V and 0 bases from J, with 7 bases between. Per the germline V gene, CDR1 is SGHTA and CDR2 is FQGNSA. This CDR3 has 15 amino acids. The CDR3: CASSLDWSSNQPQHF. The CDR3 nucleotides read TGTGCCAGCAGCTTAGATTGGTCTAGCAATCAGCCCCAGCATTTT.

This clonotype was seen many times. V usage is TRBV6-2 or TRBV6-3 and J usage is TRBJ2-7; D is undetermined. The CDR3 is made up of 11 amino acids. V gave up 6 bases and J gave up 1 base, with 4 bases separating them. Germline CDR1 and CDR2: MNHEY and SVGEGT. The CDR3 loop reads CASRGSYEQYF. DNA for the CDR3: TGTGCCAGCAGAGGGTCCTACGAGCAGTACTTC.

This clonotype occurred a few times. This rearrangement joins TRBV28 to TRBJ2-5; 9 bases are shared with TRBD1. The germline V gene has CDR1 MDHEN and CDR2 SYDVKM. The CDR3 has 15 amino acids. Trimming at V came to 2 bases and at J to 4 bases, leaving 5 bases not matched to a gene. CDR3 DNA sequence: TGTGCCAGCAGTTTACGAATGGACAGGGGAGAGACCCAGTACTTC. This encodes CASSLRMDRGETQYF.

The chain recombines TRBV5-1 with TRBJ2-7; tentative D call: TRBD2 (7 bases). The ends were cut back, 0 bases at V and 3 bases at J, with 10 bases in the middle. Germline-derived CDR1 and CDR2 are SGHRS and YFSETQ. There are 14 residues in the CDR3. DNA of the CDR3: TGCGCCAGCAGCTTGGAGGGGGGGCTCTACGAGCAGTACTTC. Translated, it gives CASSLEGGLYEQYF.

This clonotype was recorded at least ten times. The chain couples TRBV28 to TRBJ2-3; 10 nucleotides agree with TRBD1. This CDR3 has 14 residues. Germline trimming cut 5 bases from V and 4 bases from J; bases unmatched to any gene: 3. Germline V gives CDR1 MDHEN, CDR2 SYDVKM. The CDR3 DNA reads TGTGCCAGCAGTACGACAGGGGGCGCAGATACGCAGTATTTT. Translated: CASSTTGGADTQYF.

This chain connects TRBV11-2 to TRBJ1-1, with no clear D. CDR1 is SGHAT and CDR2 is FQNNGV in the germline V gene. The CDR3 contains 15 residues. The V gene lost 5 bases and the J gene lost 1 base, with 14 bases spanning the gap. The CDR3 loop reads CASSPRVWGNTEAFF. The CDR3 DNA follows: TGTGCCAGCAGCCCACGGGTATGGGGGAACACTGAAGCTTTCTTT.

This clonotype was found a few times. In nucleotides, the CDR3 is TGTGCCAGGGGCGGACAGCAGGACAATGAGCAGTTCTTC. Protein sequence: CARGGQQDNEQFF. V usage is TRBV2 and J usage is TRBJ2-1, with D possibly TRBD1 on 6 matching bases. In germline, CDR1 is SNHLY, CDR2 FYNNEI. The CDR3 runs 13 residues. V was clipped by 9 bases and J by 5 bases, with 14 bases between them.

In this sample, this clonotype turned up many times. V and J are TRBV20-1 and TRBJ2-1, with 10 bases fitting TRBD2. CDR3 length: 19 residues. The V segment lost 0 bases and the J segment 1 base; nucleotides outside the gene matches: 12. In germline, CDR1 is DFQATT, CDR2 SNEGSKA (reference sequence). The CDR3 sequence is CSARDLSSGSVGSYNEQFF. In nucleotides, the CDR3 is TGCAGTGCTAGAGATTTGTCTAGCGGGAGTGTCGGGTCCTACAATGAGCAGTTCTTC.

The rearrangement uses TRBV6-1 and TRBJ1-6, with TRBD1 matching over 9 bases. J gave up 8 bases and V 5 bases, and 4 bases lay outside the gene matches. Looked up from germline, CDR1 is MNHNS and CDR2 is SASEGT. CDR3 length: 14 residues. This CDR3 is CASSRDREYSPLHF. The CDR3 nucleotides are TGTGCCAGCAGTCGGGACAGGGAGTATTCACCCCTCCACTTT.

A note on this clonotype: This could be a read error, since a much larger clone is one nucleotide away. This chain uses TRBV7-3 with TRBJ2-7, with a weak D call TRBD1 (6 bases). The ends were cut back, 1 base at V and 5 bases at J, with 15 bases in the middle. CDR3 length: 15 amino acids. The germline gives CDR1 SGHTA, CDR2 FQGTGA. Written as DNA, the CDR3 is TGTGCCAGCAGCTTAAACCCCGGGACAAAGAACGAGCAGTACTTC. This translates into CASSLNPGTKNEQYF.

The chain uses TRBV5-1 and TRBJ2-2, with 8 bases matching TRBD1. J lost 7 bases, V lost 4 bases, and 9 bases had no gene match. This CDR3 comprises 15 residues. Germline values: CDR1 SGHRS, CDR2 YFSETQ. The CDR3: CASSERTGIGGELFF. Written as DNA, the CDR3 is TGCGCCAGCAGCGAAAGGACAGGGATTGGCGGGGAGCTGTTTTTT.

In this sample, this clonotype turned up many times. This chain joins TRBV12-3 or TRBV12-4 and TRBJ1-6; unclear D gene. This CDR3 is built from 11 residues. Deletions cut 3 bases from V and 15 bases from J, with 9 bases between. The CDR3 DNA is TGTGCCAGCAGTTTCGGCCAGTACCTCCACTTT. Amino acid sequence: CASSFGQYLHF.